These T cell receptor beta chains were read from a single sample in a study of immune evolution from preneoplasia to lung adenocarcinoma. Profiled with immunoSEQ multiplex PCR; TCRdb holds only in-frame clones, not every one. The table lists about 8,800 clones, more than 60% of them singletons, with 5% to 8% in the top ten. The specimen sequenced was FFPE lung adenocarcinoma in situ tissue. Receptor source: a person aged 55 to 79 with lung adenocarcinoma. CDR3s include the opening cysteine and the closing phenylalanine or tryptophan. Fields, in order: D gene, J gene, V gene, clone size, CDR3 DNA, CDR3 protein. D genes are given only for firm matches. Clone size is given for some rows only: seen once, a few or many times, or a class if the clone is expanded.

- TRBJ1-2 TRBV21-1 - TGTGCCAGCAGCAAAGCAGCCGCCTCAAGTGACGGCTACACCTTC CASSKAAASSDGYTF
- TRBJ2-1 TRBV4-3 - TGCGCCAGCAGCCAAGATTTCGGGGACGAGCAGTTCTTC CASSQDFGDEQFF
TRBD1 TRBJ2-3 TRBV5-4 few TGTGCCAGCAGCTCGGACAGGGCCACAGATACGCAGTATTTT CASSSDRATDTQYF
TRBD1 TRBJ1-1 TRBV18 - TGTGCCAGCTCACCGGGGACAGGGGTCGAATCCGTGAACACTGAAGCTTTCTTT CASSPGTGVESVNTEAFF
TRBD1 TRBJ2-1 TRBV14 - TGTGCCAGCAGCCAAGATATATGGAGAGGGGGCAACCACAATGAGCAGTTCTTC CASSQDIWRGGNHNEQFF
- TRBJ2-2 TRBV7-9 - TGTGCCAGCAGCCGGACAAGGGACGGCACCGGGGAGCTGTTTTTT CASSRTRDGTGELFF
- TRBJ2-2 TRBV20-1 - TGCAGTGCTACCTTTGGCGGGGAGCTGTTTTTT CSATFGGELFF
- TRBJ1-1 TRBV5-6 - TGTGCCAGCAGCTTGAGTGCGGGGTGGAACACTGAAGCTTTCTTT CASSLSAGWNTEAFF
- TRBJ2-2 TRBV5-6 - TGTGCCAGCAGCCGCAGGGGTATCACCGGGGAGCTGTTTTTT CASSRRGITGELFF
TRBD1 TRBJ1-1 TRBV7-8 - TGTGCCAGCAGCCCGCGACAGGGGAGGACTGAAGCTTTCTTT CASSPRQGRTEAFF
- TRBJ2-4 TRBV23-1 - TGCGCCAGCAGTCAACCGGAGGGAACTGGTACCAAAAACATTCAGTACTTC CASSQPEGTGTKNIQYF
- TRBJ2-1 TRBV5-4 - TGTGCCAGCAGCTTGGGGGGTGTCGGACTTAGAGGTGGTGAGCAGTTCTTC CASSLGGVGLRGGEQFF
TRBD1 TRBJ1-2 TRBV4-3 - TGCGCCAGCAGCCAGATATGGACAGGACAATATGGCTACACCTTC CASSQIWTGQYGYTF
TRBD1 TRBJ2-7 TRBV6-1 - TGTGCCAGCAGTGAAGTGGACAGGGAGTTCTACGAGCAGTACTTC CASSEVDREFYEQYF
- TRBJ1-2 TRBV11-2 - TGTGCCAGCAGCTTAGACCCTACGGGGGGCTACACCTTC CASSLDPTGGYTF
- TRBJ1-2 TRBV5-5 - TGTGCCAGCAGCTTGGGTAGTGGCAGGCGGACTAACTATGGCTACACCTTC CASSLGSGRRTNYGYTF
- TRBJ2-7 TRBV18 few TGTGCCAGCTCACTACCTGGACGTTCCTACGAGCAGTACTTC CASSLPGRSYEQYF
- TRBJ2-6 TRBV7-9 few TGTGCCAGCAGCTTTGGGGGGAGGACTGGGGCCAACGTCCTGACTTTC CASSFGGRTGANVLTF
- TRBJ2-5 TRBV7-2 few TGTGCCAGCAGTTTGGACGTAGGGGGAGAGACCCAGTACTTC CASSLDVGGETQYF
- TRBJ2-7 TRBV6-1 - TGTGCCAGCAGTGCATCGCAGGGCTACTACTACGAGCAGTACTTC CASSASQGYYYEQYF
- TRBJ2-7 TRBV29-1 - TGCAGCGTTGAGATACCCGGGGTCGAGCAGTACTTC CSVEIPGVEQYF
- TRBJ1-1 TRBV19 - TGTGCCAGTAGTAGGGACACCCGGAACACTGAAGCTTTCTTT CASSRDTRNTEAFF
- TRBJ2-1 TRBV4-2 few TGTGCCAGCAGCCAGGCGGATGGAAAGTCCTACAATGAGCAGTTCTTC CASSQADGKSYNEQFF
TRBD2 TRBJ2-1 TRBV5-6 few TGTGCCAGCAGCTTGGGCGGGGGGACAAGCATTAGGAATGAGCAGTTCTTC CASSLGGGTSIRNEQFF
- TRBJ1-2 TRBV2 - TGTGCCAGCAGTGAGGGTTCTTTCTATGGCTACACCTTC CASSEGSFYGYTF
TRBD2 TRBJ2-2 TRBV4-1 - TGCGCCAGCAGCCGGAAGATTGCTAGCGGGGGGACCGGGGAGCTGTTTTTT CASSRKIASGGTGELFF
- TRBJ1-2 TRBV6-1 - TGTGCCAGCAGTGAATACAGGGAGGCTTTAACCTACACCTTC CASSEYREALTYTF
TRBD1 TRBJ1-2 TRBV28 - TGTGCCAGCAGTTCCCCGGGACAGGGATATGGCTACACCTTC CASSSPGQGYGYTF
TRBD1 TRBJ2-7 TRBV6-1 - TGTGCCAGCACGGAGGGACAGGGGCTTTACGAGCAGTACTTC CASTEGQGLYEQYF
- TRBJ1-1 TRBV4-1 - TGCGCCAGCAGCCAAGATGGGGCCGGGTCTGCTTTCTTT CASSQDGAGSAFF
- TRBJ1-1 TRBV28 - TGTGCCAGCAACCAGAACACTGAAGCTTTCTTT CASNQNTEAFF
- TRBJ2-3 TRBV30 once TGTGCCTGGAGTGACACGGCCTTGGGCACAGATACGCAGTATTTT CAWSDTALGTDTQYF
- TRBJ2-5 TRBV19 - TGTGCCAGTAGTTTTTCGCAAGAGACCCAGTACTTC CASSFSQETQYF
- TRBJ2-7 TRBV12-5 once TGTGCTAGTGGTTTGGTTGGGCTGGGCCGTGAGCAGTACTTC CASGLVGLGREQYF
- TRBJ1-2 TRBV18 - TGTGCCAGCTCACCACGTCGGGACACCAGTAACTATGGCTACACCTTC CASSPRRDTSNYGYTF
TRBD1 TRBJ1-2 TRBV11-1 - TGTGCCAGCAGCTCTCCGGGACAGGGCGATGGCTACACCTTC CASSSPGQGDGYTF
TRBD2 TRBJ2-3 TRBV4-2 - TGTGCCAGCAGCCAAGTCCAAAGCGGGGGGGCAGATACGCAGTATTTT CASSQVQSGGADTQYF
- TRBJ2-5 TRBV5-4 - TGTGCCAGCAGCTTGGGTACAGGGTATCGAGAGACCCAGTACTTC CASSLGTGYRETQYF
- TRBJ1-1 TRBV18 - TGTGCCAGCTCACCAGGGATGGGCACTGAAGCTTTCTTT CASSPGMGTEAFF
- TRBJ1-2 TRBV19 - TGTGCCAGTAGTGATACGGGGTCTAACTATGGCTACACCTTC CASSDTGSNYGYTF
TRBD2 TRBJ2-1 TRBV19 once TGTGCCAGTACCGTTAGCGGGGGGCCACACAATGAGCAGTTCTTC CASTVSGGPHNEQFF
- TRBJ2-3 TRBV9 once TGTGCCAGCAGCGTAGTCGAGGAGTCTAGCACAGATACGCAGTATTTT CASSVVEESSTDTQYF
- TRBJ1-3 TRBV23-1 once TGCGCCAGCAGTCAATCGGGAGGGGCTGGAAACACCATATATTTT CASSQSGGAGNTIYF
- TRBJ2-5 TRBV7-9 - TGTGCCAGCCGGAAACAGGAAGAGACCCAGTACTTC CASRKQEETQYF
TRBD2 TRBJ2-7 TRBV4-2 - TGTGCCAGCAGCCAAGAGCGGGGGGGCTACGAGCAGTACTTC CASSQERGGYEQYF
TRBD1 TRBJ2-1 TRBV5-1 - TGCGCCAGCAGCTTCAGGGGGATCTCCTACAATGAGCAGTTCTTC CASSFRGISYNEQFF
TRBD1 TRBJ2-7 TRBV7-2 - TGTGCCAGCAGTTCCCCGGACAGGGAGACCTACGAGCAGTACTTC CASSSPDRETYEQYF